A selection of T cell receptor beta chains follows, all from one sample in a study of blood T cells in healthy people across ages. MiXCR was run by TCRdb on the 5' RACE reads, yielding one entry per CDR3 protein. The sample holds over 1,300,000 distinct CDR3 sequences, approximately 59% seen once. The sequenced sample was blood. Receptors originate from a man between 18 and 35 years old in good health. The CDR3 runs from the conserved cysteine through the conserved F or W. D genes are given only for firm matches. Size values are once, few and many counts, or a class for expanded clones, and some rows have none.

>TRBJ2-7|TRBV7-2|-|-
TGTGCCAGCAGCTACTCGCTTGGCGGACTAAATTCGATGAGCGAGCAGTACTTC
CASSYSLGGLNSMSEQYF
>TRBJ2-3|TRBV6-5|-|-
TGTGCCAGCAGTTACTCAGGGTTGGATACGCAGTATTTT
CASSYSGLDTQYF
>TRBJ2-1|TRBV4-1|-|-
TGCGCCAGCAGCCACGATACAGCCTACAATGAGCAGTTCTTC
CASSHDTAYNEQFF
>TRBJ2-1|TRBV5-1|-|-
TGCGCCAGCAGCTTGGAAGCCATCTGCGATGAGCAGTTCTTC
CASSLEAICDEQFF
>TRBJ2-7|TRBV3-1|TRBD1|-
TGTGCCAGCAGCCAAGGGACAGGGAGCGAGCAGTACTTC
CASSQGTGSEQYF
>TRBJ2-7|TRBV12-5|-|-
TGTGCTAGTGGTCCGAGGACATCGGAGGACGAGCAGTACTTC
CASGPRTSEDEQYF
>TRBJ1-1|TRBV4-1|-|-
TGCGCCAGCAACCAAGATGTGGGGGCGAGGACTGAAGCTTTCTTT
CASNQDVGARTEAFF
>TRBJ1-1|TRBV5-1|-|few
TGCGCCAGCAGCGTCAGGGATAGTCTCGAATCGGCTTTCTTT
CASSVRDSLESAFF
>TRBJ2-1|TRBV7-2|-|-
TGTGCCAGCAGCGTAGAGCGCTCCTACAATGAGCAGTTCTTC
CASSVERSYNEQFF
>TRBJ2-7|TRBV4-2|-|-
TGTGCCAGCAGCCAAGAGGGGTCTAGCGTAAGCTACGAGCAGTACTTC
CASSQEGSSVSYEQYF
>TRBJ1-2|TRBV4-1|-|-
TGCGCCAGCAGCCAAGTGCACGGAGACGGGGATCACTATGGCTACACCTTC
CASSQVHGDGDHYGYTF
>TRBJ2-7|TRBV20-1|-|-
TGCAGTGCTAGACTAGCGAGGGGTTACGAGCAGTACTTC
CSARLARGYEQYF
>TRBJ2-2|TRBV4-1|TRBD2|-
TGCGCCAGCAGCCAACTAGCGGGAGAGGTCGGGGAGCTGTTTTTT
CASSQLAGEVGELFF
>TRBJ2-2|TRBV24-1|TRBD1|-
TGTGCCACCGAACGCCGGGACAGTCCTACCGGGGAGCTGTTTTTT
CATERRDSPTGELFF
>TRBJ2-1|TRBV27|-|-
TGTGCCAGCAGTTTTTTGATGAGGGCTCCTTACAATGAGCAGTTCTTC
CASSFLMRAPYNEQFF
>TRBJ1-2|TRBV4-3|-|-
TGCGCCAGCAGCCAAGAAGCAGGATGGGTCTACACCTTC
CASSQEAGWVYTF
>TRBJ2-7|TRBV20-1|-|-
TGCAGTGCTAGACGGGACGGTACCTACGAGCAGTACTTC
CSARRDGTYEQYF
>TRBJ2-7|TRBV15|-|-
TGTGCCACCAGCACCCCTGCGGCGAGGGAGCAGTACTTC
CATSTPAAREQYF
>TRBJ2-7|TRBV2|-|-
TGTGCCAGCAGAGAAGGGCTAGTTTCGAACCACGAGCAGTACTTC
CASREGLVSNHEQYF
>TRBJ2-5|TRBV27|-|-
TGTGCCAGCAGTTTATCTTCTTGGGTCATAAATGAGCAGTACTTC
CASSLSSWVINEQYF
>TRBJ2-1|TRBV20-1|-|-
TGCAGTGCTAGAGATCTCAGGACTTACAATGAGCAGTTCTTC
CSARDLRTYNEQFF
>TRBJ1-3|TRBV10-3|-|-
TGTGCCATCAGTGACCCAGGGTCTGGAAACACCATATATTTT
CAISDPGSGNTIYF
>TRBJ1-2|TRBV29-1|-|-
TGCAGCGCAGGGGAGGCTAACTATGGCTACACCTTC
CSAGEANYGYTF
>TRBJ2-3|TRBV7-9|TRBD1|-
TGTGCCAGCAGCTCCCAGGGCAGGGGGCGAAGAGATACGCAGTATTTT
CASSSQGRGRRDTQYF
>TRBJ1-1|TRBV7-2|-|-
TGTGCCAGCGTATCAGTAGGGTCATGGAACACTGAAGCTTTCTTT
CASVSVGSWNTEAFF
>TRBJ1-2|TRBV29-1|-|-
TGCAGCGTAGGCGTAAGGAACGGCTACACCTTC
CSVGVRNGYTF
>TRBJ2-3|TRBV7-2|-|-
TGTGCCAGCAGCCCGCGACAAGGGTTTTATAGCACAGATACGCAGTATTTT
CASSPRQGFYSTDTQYF
>TRBJ1-5|TRBV6-2/TRBV6-3|-|-
TGTGCCAGCAGCCCAATGGGTCTACGGAGCAATCAGCCCCAGCATTTT
CASSPMGLRSNQPQHF
>TRBJ2-7|TRBV7-9|-|-
TGTGCCAGCAGCCACGGGACACGGACCTACGAGCAGTACTTC
CASSHGTRTYEQYF
>TRBJ2-7|TRBV15|-|once
TGTGCCACCAGCAGAGATGCAGGGAGCTCCTACGAGCAGTACTTC
CATSRDAGSSYEQYF
>TRBJ1-5|TRBV20-1|-|-
TGCAGTGCTAGTCTAGGCCCCTTTCAGAATAATCAGCCCCAGCATTTT
CSASLGPFQNNQPQHF
>TRBJ2-7|TRBV6-1|-|-
TGTGCCAGCCAAAGGCCAGGGGTCTCCTACGAGCAGTACTTC
CASQRPGVSYEQYF
>TRBJ2-7|TRBV7-2|-|-
TGTGCCAGCAGCTTTACAGGGGAGGCTATCTACGAGCAGTACTTC
CASSFTGEAIYEQYF
>TRBJ1-6|TRBV20-1|-|-
TGCAGTGCTAGAGATGCAGGGAAGGATTCACCCCTCCACTTT
CSARDAGKDSPLHF
>TRBJ2-1|TRBV5-1|TRBD2|once
TGCGCCAGCAGCTTGGAAGGGACTAGACATAACGCTGAGCAGTTCTTC
CASSLEGTRHNAEQFF
>TRBJ1-5|TRBV29-1|-|-
TGCAGCGTTGGGCAGGGCCCGGATCAGCCCCAGCATTTT
CSVGQGPDQPQHF
>TRBJ1-1|TRBV10-3|-|few
TGTGCCATCAGTGACCAGGACACTGAAGCTTTCTTT
CAISDQDTEAFF
>TRBJ2-5|TRBV11-2|-|few
TGTGCCAGCAGCGGCAGACTGGAAGAGACCCAGTACTTC
CASSGRLEETQYF
>TRBJ2-3|TRBV4-3|TRBD2|-
TGCGCCAGCAGCCAAGTTCTAGCGGCGGGGGACACAGATACGCAGTATTTT
CASSQVLAAGDTDTQYF
>TRBJ2-7|TRBV4-1|-|-
TGCGCCAGCAGCCAAGGGGTAGCCGGTCGGGAGCAGTACTTC
CASSQGVAGREQYF
>TRBJ2-3|TRBV10-3|-|once
TGTGCCACCAAACAGGGAAGGGACACAGATACGCAGTATTTT
CATKQGRDTDTQYF
>TRBJ2-7|TRBV15|-|once
TGTGCCACCAGCAGAGATCTCTTAGGTTTCTACGAGCAGTACTTC
CATSRDLLGFYEQYF